Listed below are T cell receptor beta chains from one sample, sequenced in a study of blood T cell repertoires in COVID-19. TCRdb's copy holds only in-frame clones and misses some; the assay was immunoSEQ multiplex PCR. The sample lists 200,000 to 250,000 clones, about 91% occurring once. The source material was peripheral blood. Source of these receptors: a woman aged 40 to 50 with acute or convalescent COVID-19. CDR3s include the opening cysteine and the closing phenylalanine or tryptophan. D genes are given only for firm matches. Expanded clones get a size class; other rows say once, few or many, or leave the size out.

D,V,size,CDR3
.,TRBV29-1,.,CSVEIAYNEQFF
TRBD1,TRBV12-5,.,CASGPGQVGETQYF
TRBD1,TRBV2,.,CASSEGTGYGYTF
.,TRBV2,few,CASSEARAGDQPQHF
TRBD1,TRBV27,.,CASSFAHSTGGDYGYTF
.,TRBV4-1,.,CASSQRTGYNEQFF
TRBD1,TRBV11-2,.,CASRGTRDRDVKGGYTF
.,TRBV7-9,.,CASSQVGGREAFF
.,TRBV5-1,few,CASSLGRGVGEAFF
.,TRBV10-1,.,CAIRAAIRSYGYTF
TRBD1,TRBV2,few,CASSVQGANTEAFF
.,TRBV19,.,CASGVFSGNTIYF
TRBD1,TRBV7-6,.,CASSSVDRGIGNTIYF
.,TRBV5-8,once,CASSFGRKASYGYTF
.,TRBV6-5,.,CASSSFGYTF
.,TRBV7-6,.,CASSLWPSEKLFF
.,TRBV5-4,.,CASSREGPIETQYF
TRBD2,TRBV19,.,CASKGGGVQDTQYF
.,TRBV19,.,CASRFKGRVSGANVLTF
TRBD1,TRBV24-1,.,CATSDRRQGADTQYF
TRBD1,TRBV5-1,.,CASTTSGQGRAGYTF
.,TRBV10-3,.,CAISESGGSYTEAFF
.,TRBV12-3/TRBV12-4,.,CASSLNNQPQHF
TRBD1,TRBV19,.,CASSIMDRLDTEAFF
.,TRBV11-2,.,CASSFGGARHIQYF
TRBD1,TRBV4-1,.,CASSQVPRGTANIQYF
TRBD1,TRBV2,.,CASDNRQGTNIQYF
.,TRBV18,once,CASSPQGDRGYTF
.,TRBV12-5,.,CASGLILQGNTEAFF
.,TRBV5-6,.,CASSLVGRGKNIQYF
TRBD1,TRBV6-6,.,CASSFSQGVEKLFF
TRBD1,TRBV28,once,CASSPTGSQGYTF
TRBD1,TRBV6-5,.,CASSQDRGWTYGYTF
.,TRBV5-4,many,CASSLAAGVNTEAFF
TRBD1,TRBV4-1,.,CASSQGGGGGGSPLHF
TRBD1,TRBV10-3,.,CAVLRQGPNTEAFF
.,TRBV19,.,CATRFSNYGYTF
.,TRBV19,.,CASSPGITGELFF
TRBD2,TRBV2,.,CASRAGVETQYF
TRBD1,TRBV27,.,CASSLVQRGLSSYNSPLHF
.,TRBV10-3,few,CAISRGTGQNSPLHF
TRBD1,TRBV19,.,CASSTTGVYGYTF
TRBD1,TRBV2,.,CASTPRGPRQETQYF
.,TRBV12-3/TRBV12-4,.,CASSLGTNYGYTF
TRBD1,TRBV6-1,.,CASSVHKDRVNQPQHF
TRBD1,TRBV12-5,once,CASGLVLVGQGHYNEQFF
TRBD1,TRBV13,.,CASRTGTGYGANVLTF
TRBD1,TRBV11-2,.,CASSARDRSLFTDTQYF
TRBD1,TRBV24-1,.,CATSEGRTGGFGETQYF